Listed here are 23 T cell receptor beta chains from one sample, sequenced in a study of cytomegalovirus exposure and HLA in healthy donors (dated 2017 in TCRdb). Receptors were amplified or captured by the immunoSEQ multiplex PCR assay. For the multiplex PCR, a mixture combining 60 forward primers for TCR Vbeta segments and 13 reverse primers for TCR Jbeta segments was used. TCRdb took over this immuneACCESS table, retaining in-frame rearrangements with V and J assigned. Such tables are incomplete; in checked studies, under half of the missing clones stem from an unresolved V gene, and the remainder is unexplained. For this sample there are about 98,000 clones; approximately 83% appear just once. Clones ranked in the top ten supply approximately 3.7% of the sample. Material: PBMCs. Source of these receptors: a female donor in good health and CMV-seropositive.

The chain recombines TRBV10-2 with TRBJ1-3; D not resolved. This CDR3 has 15 residues. Germline V lookup: CDR1 WSHSY, CDR2 SAAADI. Trimming removed 0 bases from V and 2 bases from J, with 8 bases in between. This CDR3 reads CASSESPGAGNTIYF. The CDR3, as DNA: TGCGCCAGCAGTGAGTCGCCCGGGGCTGGAAACACCATATATTTT.

This chain connects TRBV30 to TRBJ2-5, with D perhaps TRBD2 (6 bases). The CDR3 is made up of 10 amino acids. The V gene lost 5 bases and the J gene lost 5 bases, with 6 bases spanning the gap. Germline V gene data show CDR1 as GTSNPN and CDR2 as SVGIG (reference sequence). Here the CDR3 DNA reads TGTGCCTGGGGGAGGGAGACCCAGTACTTC. It codes for CAWGRETQYF.

This clone has more than one count but fewer than ten. The V call is TRBV2, the J call TRBJ2-5, with 8 positions matching TRBD2. The end of the DNA fits TRBJ2-7 better, so the J call may be wrong. Germline V gives CDR1 SNHLY, CDR2 FYNNEI. The CDR3 totals 13 residues. CDR3 in DNA: TGTGCCAGCAGCCCGGGACTAGCCTACGAGCAGTACTTC. Its translation is CASSPGLAYEQYF.

This clone was counted a single time. The chain joins TRBV6-5 to TRBJ1-1, with 8 nucleotides matching TRBD1. The length of the CDR3 is 14 residues. Germline V lookup: CDR1 MNHEY, CDR2 SVGAGI. V was pared by 6 bases and J by 1 base, with 4 bases of the junction left unmatched. Here the CDR3 reads CASSLRGPNTEAFF. Here the CDR3 DNA reads TGTGCCAGCAGCCTCAGGGGGCCGAACACTGAAGCTTTCTTT.

With regard to this clone: The junction and the germline gene differ at one end; a read error may be behind it. The chain is built from TRBV7-9 and TRBJ2-7; 9 bases fit TRBD1. The CDR3 has 18 residues. Germline CDR1 SEHNR, CDR2 FQNEAQ (reference sequence). The CDR3, as DNA: TGTTCCAGCAGCTTAACCTCCGGGACAGGGATTAAAACCTACGAGCAGTACTTC. It codes for CSSSLTSGTGIKTYEQYF.

The chain combines TRBV11-2 with TRBJ1-2; D is possibly TRBD1 (5 bases). The CDR3 contains 13 residues. Trimming took 3 bases from V and 7 from J, leaving 12 bases between them. Germline CDR1 reads SGHAT; CDR2 reads FQNNGV. The CDR3 DNA reads TGTGCCAGCAGCTTTCCGCAGGGTGGTGGCTACACCTTC. It encodes CASSFPQGGGYTF. Full variable domain (rest looked up from reference TRBV11-2 and TRBJ1-2): EAGVAQSPRYKIIEKRQSVAFWCNPISGHATLYWYQQILGQGPKLLIQFQNNGVVDDSQLPKDRFSAERLKGVDSTLKIQPAKLEDSAVYLCASSFPQGGGYTFGSGTRLTVV.

The genes are TRBV27 and TRBJ1-5, with 7 bases fitting TRBD1. Germline assignment: CDR1 MNHEY and CDR2 SMNVEV (reference sequence). Trimming cost V 4 bases and J 0 bases; bases outside gene matches: 18. There are 20 residues in the CDR3. CDR3 DNA: TGTGCCAGCAGTTGGCAGGGGGGCTTAGTTCTATTCAATAGCAATCAGCCCCAGCATTTT. Residues: CASSWQGGLVLFNSNQPQHF.

This sequence joins TRBV5-1 and TRBJ2-5; no reliable D call. Per the germline V gene, CDR1 is SGHRS and CDR2 is YFSETQ. This CDR3 has 17 residues. Deletions cut 0 bases from V and 0 bases from J, with 15 bases between. CDR3: CASSLADGVVYQETQYF. CDR3 in DNA: TGCGCCAGCAGCTTGGCCGATGGAGTGGTGTACCAAGAGACCCAGTACTTC.

The V call is TRBV15, the J call TRBJ1-5; a possible D gene is TRBD1 (5 bases). V lost 5 bases to trimming and J lost 6 bases, with 14 bases between them. Germline V lookup: CDR1 LNHNV, CDR2 YYDKDF (reference sequence). There are 14 residues in the CDR3. The DNA of the CDR3 is TGTGCCACCAGCCCTGACAGTCAGCGTCAGCCCCAGCATTTT. Amino acids: CATSPDSQRQPQHF.

This rearrangement joins TRBV13 to TRBJ2-5, with 12 bases fitting TRBD2. V shed 5 bases, J shed 5 bases, and the junction held 3 bases outside the gene matches. The V gene's germline CDR1 is PRHDT and CDR2 FYEKMQ (reference sequence). CDR3 length: 14 residues. In DNA, the CDR3 is TGTGCCAGCAGCCCCACTAGCGGGAGGGAGACCCAGTACTTC. Protein: CASSPTSGRETQYF.

V usage is TRBV10-1 and J usage is TRBJ2-1; TRBD2 matches at 10 bases. Looked up from germline, CDR1 is WNHNN and CDR2 is SYGVQD (reference sequence). J was trimmed by 2 bases and V by 8 bases; bases with no gene match: 6. The CDR3 extends over 15 amino acids. The CDR3 loop is CASSPAGGTYNEQFF. CDR3 DNA: TGCGCCAGCTCTCCAGCGGGGGGGACCTACAATGAGCAGTTCTTC.

The chain employs TRBV28 and TRBJ1-3; TRBD1 agrees at 9 bases. The CDR3 loop spans 14 amino acids. After removal of 5 bases from V and 6 bases from J, the junction contained 5 bases not matched to a gene. Germline values: CDR1 MDHEN, CDR2 SYDVKM. CDR3 nucleotides: TGTGCCAGCAGTCGACAGGGGGTGTCAAACACCATATATTTT. It specifies CASSRQGVSNTIYF.

This sequence joins TRBV28 and TRBJ2-7; D is possibly TRBD2 (5 bases). Germline assignment: CDR1 MDHEN and CDR2 SYDVKM. Between the trimmed V and J ends, which lost 2 bases and 0 bases, there was a span of 14 bases. The CDR3 runs to 16 residues. The CDR3 loop reads CASSLLGIGGSYEQYF. The CDR3 DNA is TGTGCCAGCAGTTTACTAGGGATTGGAGGCTCCTACGAGCAGTACTTC.

The chain joins TRBV5-4 to TRBJ2-7, with a weak D call TRBD2 (5 bases). Germline CDR1 is SGHNT and CDR2 is YYREEE (reference sequence). Trimming removed 0 bases at V and 4 bases at J, with 8 bases between. This CDR3 is 13 amino acids long. For the CDR3, the DNA is TGTGCCAGCAGCTTGGATGAGGGATACGAGCAGTACTTC. This translates into CASSLDEGYEQYF.

This clone was seen a single time. This rearrangement joins TRBV9 to TRBJ1-2; 8 bases fit TRBD1. The length of the CDR3 is 15 residues. Germline loops: CDR1 SGDLS, CDR2 YYNGEE. V shed 4 bases and J 3 bases; nucleotides not matched to a gene: 8. The CDR3 sequence: CASSPTTGGHYGYTF. The CDR3 bases are TGTGCCAGCAGCCCGACAACAGGGGGACACTATGGCTACACCTTC.

This sequence joins TRBV2 and TRBJ1-2; tentative D call: TRBD1 (6 bases). Trimming took 4 bases from V and 3 from J, leaving 12 bases between them. Germline-derived CDR1 and CDR2 are SNHLY and FYNNEI. This CDR3 spans 14 amino acids. CDR3 residues: CASSGKQGDYGYTF. CDR3 bases: TGTGCCAGCAGTGGTAAACAGGGAGACTATGGCTACACCTTC.

The rearrangement joins TRBV5-4 to TRBJ2-1, with TRBD2 matching over 14 bases. Germline CDR1 is SGHNT and CDR2 is YYREEE (reference sequence). The CDR3 length is 18 residues. Trimming cost V 4 bases and J 10 bases; bases outside gene matches: 16. The CDR3 DNA sequence: TGTGCCAGCAGCCCTAATTCTCGGACTAGCGGGAGGTTGCTGGAGCAGTTCTTC. Translation gives CASSPNSRTSGRLLEQFF.

The chain uses TRBV10-1 and TRBJ2-7; maybe TRBD2 (5 bases). CDR1 and CDR2 (germline): WNHNN, SYGVQD (reference sequence). The CDR3 covers 13 residues. The V end was cut by 8 bases, the J end by 2 bases, with 13 bases between. The CDR3: CASGEEATYEQYF. CDR3 coding DNA: TGCGCCAGCGGAGAGGAGGCCACCTACGAGCAGTACTTC.

The chain carries TRBV4-1 and TRBJ1-4; 9 bases are shared with TRBD1. The germline V gene has CDR1 MGHRA and CDR2 YSYEKL. The CDR3 is 21 amino acids. Losses at the gene ends were 0 bases for V and 0 bases for J; bases not matched to a gene: 14. The CDR3 region is CASSQDRGTGPSGATNEKLFF. The CDR3 nucleotides read TGCGCCAGCAGCCAAGATAGAGGGACAGGGCCTTCGGGTGCAACTAATGAAAAACTGTTTTTT.

This chain connects TRBV29-1 to TRBJ1-1; 8 bases line up with TRBD1. V shed 6 bases, J shed 2 bases, and the junction held 5 bases outside the gene matches. This CDR3 has 13 residues. In germline, CDR1 is SQVTM, CDR2 ANQGSEA. In nucleotides, the CDR3 is TGCAGCGTCAGACAGGGGTACAACACTGAAGCTTTCTTT. Amino acids: CSVRQGYNTEAFF.

V and J are TRBV5-1 and TRBJ1-1; 8 bases are shared with TRBD1. The V and J ends lost 0 bases and 4 bases, in that order; junction bases with no gene match: 5. Looked up from germline, CDR1 is SGHRS and CDR2 is YFSETQ. The CDR3 covers 15 residues. CDR3 sequence reads: CASSLAAGGITEAFF. The CDR3 DNA reads as TGCGCCAGCAGCTTGGCTGCAGGGGGCATCACTGAAGCTTTCTTT. Drawing the rest from reference TRBV5-1 and TRBJ1-1, the complete variable domain is KAGVTQTPRYLIKTRGQQVTLSCSPISGHRSVSWYQQTPGQGLQFLFEYFSETQRNKGNFPGRFSGRQFSNSRSEMNVSTLELGDSALYLCASSLAAGGITEAFFGQGTRLTVV.

This chain uses TRBV6-5 with TRBJ1-4; maybe TRBD1 (6 bases). The germline CDR1 and CDR2 sequences are MNHEY and SVGAGI. CDR3 length: 13 residues. Trimming shortened V by 10 bases and J by 6 bases, and 15 bases separated the two germline ends. This CDR3 is CAIRGGIDEKLFF. The DNA for the CDR3 is TGTGCCATCAGGGGAGGGATTGATGAAAAACTGTTTTTT.

The genes are TRBV5-1 and TRBJ2-1; 9 nucleotides align to TRBD1. CDR1 is SGHRS, CDR2 YFSETQ, per germline. This CDR3 is built from 19 residues. With 8 bases clipped from V and 4 bases from J, the junction kept 22 bases outside the gene matches. The CDR3 here is CASNRDRALSWGNYNEQFF. As DNA, the CDR3 is TGCGCCAGTAACCGGGACAGGGCCCTGAGTTGGGGAAATTACAATGAGCAGTTCTTC.